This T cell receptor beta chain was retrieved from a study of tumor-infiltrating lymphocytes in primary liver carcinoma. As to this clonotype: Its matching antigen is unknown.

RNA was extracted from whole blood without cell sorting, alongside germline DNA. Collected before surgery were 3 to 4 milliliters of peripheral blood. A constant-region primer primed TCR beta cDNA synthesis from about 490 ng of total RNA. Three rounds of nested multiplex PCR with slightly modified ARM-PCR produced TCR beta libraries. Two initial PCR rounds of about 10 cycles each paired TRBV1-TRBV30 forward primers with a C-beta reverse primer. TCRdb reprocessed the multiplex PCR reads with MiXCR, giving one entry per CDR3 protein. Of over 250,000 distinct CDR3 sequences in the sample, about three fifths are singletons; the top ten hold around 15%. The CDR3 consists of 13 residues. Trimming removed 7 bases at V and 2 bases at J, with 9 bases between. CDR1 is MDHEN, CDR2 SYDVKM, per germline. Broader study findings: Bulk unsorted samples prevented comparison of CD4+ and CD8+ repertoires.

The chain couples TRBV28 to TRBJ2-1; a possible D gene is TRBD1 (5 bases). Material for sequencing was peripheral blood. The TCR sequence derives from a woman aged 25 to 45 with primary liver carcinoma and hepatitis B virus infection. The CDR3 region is CASKPGTYNEQFF. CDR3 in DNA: TGTGCCAGCAAGCCAGGGACCTACAATGAGCAGTTCTTC.